What follows are 6 T cell receptor beta chains derived from one specimen sequenced in a study of OX40 agonist ivuxolimab in advanced cancers. Profiled with immunoSEQ multiplex PCR; TCRdb holds only in-frame clones, not every one. This table has under 20,000 clones, about 80% appearing once. Sequenced material: CD4+ or CD8+ T cells sorted from blood, taken in a trial of the OX40 agonist ivuxolimab. The receptors stem from an adult with an advanced solid tumor such as melanoma, head and neck, liver or kidney cancer.

J is TRBJ1-3 and V is TRBV27; D not resolved. The V end was cut by 5 bases, the J end by 2 bases, with 7 bases between. This CDR3 is built from 13 residues. CDR1 and CDR2 from the germline V gene are MNHEY and SMNVEV (reference sequence). The CDR3 sequence is CASSVLAGNTIYF. The CDR3, as DNA: TGTGCCAGCAGTGTGTTGGCTGGAAACACCATATATTTT.

The V call is TRBV12-5, the J call TRBJ2-3, with D perhaps TRBD1 or TRBD2 (6 bases each). Germline CDR1 reads LGHNT; CDR2 reads FRNRAP. This CDR3 contains 17 residues. Trimming took off 0 bases at V and 0 bases at J, with 13 bases between the two ends. CDR3 DNA sequence: TGTGCTAGTGGTTTGGTTGATGGGGGGCTCAGCACAGATACGCAGTATTTT. Translating it yields CASGLVDGGLSTDTQYF.

The V gene is TRBV5-6, the J gene TRBJ1-4; no firm D call. The CDR3 spans 14 residues. V shed 2 bases and J shed 3 bases, with 8 bases lying between them. CDR1 and CDR2 (germline): SGHDT, YYEEEE. The chain's CDR3 is CASSFHLANEKLFF. DNA of the CDR3: TGTGCCAGCAGCTTCCACCTAGCTAATGAAAAACTGTTTTTT.

The gene calls are TRBV27 and TRBJ2-7, with D tentatively TRBD1 (6 bases). Germline loops: CDR1 MNHEY, CDR2 SMNVEV (reference sequence). The CDR3 runs 14 residues. Trimming stripped 3 bases from V and 7 bases from J, with 16 bases between. The CDR3 bases are TGTGCCAGCAGTTTGGGCGGCCTTACAGGGGAGCAGTACTTC. Translated, it gives CASSLGGLTGEQYF.

This clone was seen once. This sample includes further DNA sequences coding for the same CDR3. The chain recombines TRBV2 with TRBJ2-2; possible D gene TRBD1, 6 bases. Trimming removed 6 bases from V and 7 bases from J, with 6 bases in between. Germline V gene data show CDR1 as SNHLY and CDR2 as FYNNEI. This CDR3 comprises 11 residues. The CDR3 nucleotides are TGTGCCAGCAGGACAGGCGGGGAGCTGTTTTTT. This codes for CASRTGGELFF.

J is TRBJ2-1 and V is TRBV5-6; D uncertain. The CDR3 consists of 14 residues. Germline V CDR1 and CDR2: SGHDT, YYEEEE. V was cut by 0 bases and J by 0 bases, with 4 bases left in between. CDR3 nucleotides: TGTGCCAGCAGCTTGGTCAGCTCCTACAATGAGCAGTTCTTC. Translation: CASSLVSSYNEQFF.